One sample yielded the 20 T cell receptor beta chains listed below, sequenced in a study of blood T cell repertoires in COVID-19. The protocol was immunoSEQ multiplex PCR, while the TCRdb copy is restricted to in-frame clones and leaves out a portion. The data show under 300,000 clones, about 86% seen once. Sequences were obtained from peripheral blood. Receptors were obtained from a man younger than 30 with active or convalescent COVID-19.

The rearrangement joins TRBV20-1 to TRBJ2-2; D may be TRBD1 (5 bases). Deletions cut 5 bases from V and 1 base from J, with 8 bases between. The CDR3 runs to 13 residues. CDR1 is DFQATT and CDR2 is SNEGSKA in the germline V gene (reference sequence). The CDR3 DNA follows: TGCAGTGCTTGTGACAGGAACACCGGGGAGCTGTTTTTT. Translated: CSACDRNTGELFF.

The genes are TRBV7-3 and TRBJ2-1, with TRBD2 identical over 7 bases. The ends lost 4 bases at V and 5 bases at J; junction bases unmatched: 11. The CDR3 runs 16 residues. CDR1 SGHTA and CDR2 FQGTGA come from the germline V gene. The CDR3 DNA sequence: TGTGCCAGCAGCTACAGCGGGGTCTCCCTCCACAATGAGCAGTTCTTC. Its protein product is CASSYSGVSLHNEQFF.

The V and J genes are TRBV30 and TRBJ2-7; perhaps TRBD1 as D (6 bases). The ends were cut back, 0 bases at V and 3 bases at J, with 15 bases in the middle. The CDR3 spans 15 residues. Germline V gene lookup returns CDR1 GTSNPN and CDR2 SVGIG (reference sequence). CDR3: CAWSVVRGRGYEQYF. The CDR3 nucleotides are TGTGCCTGGAGTGTGGTCAGGGGTCGGGGCTACGAGCAGTACTTC. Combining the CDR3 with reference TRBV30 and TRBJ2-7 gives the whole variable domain SQTIHQWPATLVQPVGSPLSLECTVEGTSNPNLYWYRQAAGRGLQLLFYSVGIGQISSEVPQNLSASRPQDRQFILSSKKLLLSDSGFYLCAWSVVRGRGYEQYFGPGTRLTVT.

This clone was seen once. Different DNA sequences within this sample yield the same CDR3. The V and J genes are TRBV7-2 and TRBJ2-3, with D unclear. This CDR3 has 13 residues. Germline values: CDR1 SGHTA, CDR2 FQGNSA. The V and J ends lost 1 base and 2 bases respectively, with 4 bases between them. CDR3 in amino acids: CASSLDYTDTQYF. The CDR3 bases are TGTGCCAGCAGCTTAGACTACACAGATACGCAGTATTTT.

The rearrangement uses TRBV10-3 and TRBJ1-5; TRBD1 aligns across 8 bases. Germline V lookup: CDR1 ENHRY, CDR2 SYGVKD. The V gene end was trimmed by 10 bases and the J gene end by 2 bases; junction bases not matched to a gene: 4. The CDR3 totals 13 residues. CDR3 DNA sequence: TGTGCCAACGGACAGGGCGGCAATCAGCCCCAGCATTTT. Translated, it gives CANGQGGNQPQHF.

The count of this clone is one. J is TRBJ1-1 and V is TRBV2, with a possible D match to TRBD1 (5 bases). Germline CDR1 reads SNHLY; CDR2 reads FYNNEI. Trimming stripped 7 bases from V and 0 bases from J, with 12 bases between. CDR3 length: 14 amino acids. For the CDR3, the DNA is TGTGCCAGCACCCTCAAGGACATGAACACTGAAGCTTTCTTT. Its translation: CASTLKDMNTEAFF.

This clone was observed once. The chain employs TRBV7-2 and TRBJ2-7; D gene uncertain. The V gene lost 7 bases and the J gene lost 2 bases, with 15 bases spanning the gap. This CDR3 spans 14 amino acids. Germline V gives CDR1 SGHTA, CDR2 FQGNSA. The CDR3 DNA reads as TGTGCCAGCACCCTATTCATCGAGGCCTACGAGCAGTACTTC. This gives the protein CASTLFIEAYEQYF.

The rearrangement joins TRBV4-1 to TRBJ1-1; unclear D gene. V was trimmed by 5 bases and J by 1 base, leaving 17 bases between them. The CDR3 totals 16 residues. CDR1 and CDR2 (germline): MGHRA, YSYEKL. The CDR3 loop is CASSTLSRAGNTEAFF. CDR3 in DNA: TGCGCCAGCAGCACCCTCAGCCGAGCGGGGAACACTGAAGCTTTCTTT.

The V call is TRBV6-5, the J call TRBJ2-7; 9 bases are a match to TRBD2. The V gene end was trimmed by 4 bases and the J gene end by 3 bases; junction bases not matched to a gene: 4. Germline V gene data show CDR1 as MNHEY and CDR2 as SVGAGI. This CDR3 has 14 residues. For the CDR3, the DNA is TGTGCCAGCAGTTTAGCGGGAGAGGACTACGAGCAGTACTTC. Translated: CASSLAGEDYEQYF.

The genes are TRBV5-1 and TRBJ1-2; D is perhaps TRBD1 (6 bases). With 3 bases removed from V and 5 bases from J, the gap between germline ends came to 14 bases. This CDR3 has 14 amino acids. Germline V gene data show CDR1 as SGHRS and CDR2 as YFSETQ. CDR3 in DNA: TGCGCCAGCAGCTGGGAGACAGGCGGGTATGGCTACACCTTC. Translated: CASSWETGGYGYTF.

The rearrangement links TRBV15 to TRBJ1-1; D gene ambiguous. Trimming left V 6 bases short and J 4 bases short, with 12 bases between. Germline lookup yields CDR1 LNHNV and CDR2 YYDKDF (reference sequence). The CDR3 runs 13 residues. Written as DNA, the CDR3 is TGTGCCACCAGTACTATCGGAGGCACTGAAGCTTTCTTT. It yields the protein CATSTIGGTEAFF.

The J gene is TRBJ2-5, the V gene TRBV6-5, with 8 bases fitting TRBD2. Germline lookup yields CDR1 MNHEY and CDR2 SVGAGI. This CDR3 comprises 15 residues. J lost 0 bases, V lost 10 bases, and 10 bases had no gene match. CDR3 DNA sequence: TGTGCCATCTTCAGACTAGCGTCGGACCAAGAGACCCAGTACTTC. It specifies CAIFRLASDQETQYF.

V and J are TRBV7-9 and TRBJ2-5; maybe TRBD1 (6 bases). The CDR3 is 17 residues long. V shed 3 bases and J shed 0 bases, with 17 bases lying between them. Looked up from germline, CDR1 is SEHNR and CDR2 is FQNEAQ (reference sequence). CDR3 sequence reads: CASSLVSGAQYQETQYF. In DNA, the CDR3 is TGTGCCAGCAGCTTGGTCTCAGGGGCCCAGTACCAAGAGACCCAGTACTTC.

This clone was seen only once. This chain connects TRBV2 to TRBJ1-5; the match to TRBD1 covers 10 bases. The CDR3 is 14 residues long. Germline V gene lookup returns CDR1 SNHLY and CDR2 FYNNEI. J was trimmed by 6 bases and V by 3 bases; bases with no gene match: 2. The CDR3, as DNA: TGTGCCAGCAGTGATGACAGGGGGCCTCAGCCCCAGCATTTT. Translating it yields CASSDDRGPQPQHF.

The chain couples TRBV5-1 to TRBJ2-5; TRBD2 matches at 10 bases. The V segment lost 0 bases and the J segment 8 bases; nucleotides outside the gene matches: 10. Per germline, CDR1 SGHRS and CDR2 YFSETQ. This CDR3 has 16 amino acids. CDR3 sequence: CASSLDPSGGKHTQYF. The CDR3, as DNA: TGCGCCAGCAGCTTGGATCCTAGCGGGGGAAAGCATACCCAGTACTTC. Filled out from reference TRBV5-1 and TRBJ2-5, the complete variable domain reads KAGVTQTPRYLIKTRGQQVTLSCSPISGHRSVSWYQQTPGQGLQFLFEYFSETQRNKGNFPGRFSGRQFSNSRSEMNVSTLELGDSALYLCASSLDPSGGKHTQYFGPGTRLLVL.

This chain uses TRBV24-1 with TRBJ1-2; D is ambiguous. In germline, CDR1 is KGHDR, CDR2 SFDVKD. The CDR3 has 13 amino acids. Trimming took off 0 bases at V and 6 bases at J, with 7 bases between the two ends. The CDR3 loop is CATSDLEANGYTF. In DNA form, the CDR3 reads TGTGCCACCAGTGATTTGGAGGCAAATGGCTACACCTTC.

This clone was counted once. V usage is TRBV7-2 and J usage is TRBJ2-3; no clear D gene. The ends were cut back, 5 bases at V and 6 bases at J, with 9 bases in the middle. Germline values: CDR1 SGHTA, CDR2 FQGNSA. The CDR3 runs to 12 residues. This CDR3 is CASSPLGDTQYF. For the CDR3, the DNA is TGTGCCAGCAGCCCCCTCGGGGATACGCAGTATTTT. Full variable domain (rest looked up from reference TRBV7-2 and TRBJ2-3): GAGVSQSPSNKVTEKGKDVELRCDPISGHTALYWYRQSLGQGLEFLIYFQGNSAPDKSGLPSDRFSAERTGGSVSTLTIQRTQQEDSAVYLCASSPLGDTQYFGPGTRLTVL.

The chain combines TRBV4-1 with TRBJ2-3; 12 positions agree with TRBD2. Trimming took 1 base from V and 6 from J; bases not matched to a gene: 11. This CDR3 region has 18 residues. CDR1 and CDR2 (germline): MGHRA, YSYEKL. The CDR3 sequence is CASSQVSPPTSGSDTQYF. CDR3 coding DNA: TGCGCCAGCAGCCAAGTTAGCCCCCCGACTAGCGGGAGTGATACGCAGTATTTT.

The CDR3: CASGQGFGTQYF. Here the CDR3 DNA reads TGCGCCAGCGGCCAGGGATTCGGTACGCAGTATTTT. The V call is TRBV10-1, the J call TRBJ2-3; TRBD1 is a possible D gene (5 bases). The CDR3 sequence is 12 residues long. Per germline, CDR1 WNHNN and CDR2 SYGVQD (reference sequence). The V gene lost 8 bases and the J gene lost 8 bases, with 14 bases spanning the gap.

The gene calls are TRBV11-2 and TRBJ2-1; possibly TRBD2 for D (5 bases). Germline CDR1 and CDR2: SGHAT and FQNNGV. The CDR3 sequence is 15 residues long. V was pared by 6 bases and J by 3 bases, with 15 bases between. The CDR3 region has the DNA TGTGCCAGCAGTTCCCGGGATCAACGCTACAATGAGCAGTTCTTC. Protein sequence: CASSSRDQRYNEQFF. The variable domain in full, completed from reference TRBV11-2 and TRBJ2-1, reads EAGVAQSPRYKIIEKRQSVAFWCNPISGHATLYWYQQILGQGPKLLIQFQNNGVVDDSQLPKDRFSAERLKGVDSTLKIQPAKLEDSAVYLCASSSRDQRYNEQFFGPGTRLTVL.